The entry below gives a single TCR beta chain sequence along with its context. Its antigen remains unknown. In the PCR, 60 Vbeta and 13 Jbeta primers were used. TCRdb's copy holds only in-frame clones and misses some; the assay was immunoSEQ multiplex PCR. This listing includes approximately 43,000 clones. The data were obtained in a study of cytomegalovirus exposure and HLA in healthy donors. Notes on the study in general: Analysis was performed later, and it showed HLA-associated TCR beta chains to be more clonally expanded than equally common others. In a later analysis, V- and J-gene trimming of beta chains associated with a DCLRE1C missense variant, replicated independently.

Germline loops: CDR1 SGHRS, CDR2 YFSETQ. V shed 0 bases and J 0 bases; nucleotides not matched to a gene: 9. The CDR3 is 18 amino acids. Sequenced sample: PBMCs. The TCR comes from a woman in her twenties or thirties in good health and CMV-seronegative. J is TRBJ2-7 and V is TRBV5-1, with 10 positions matching TRBD2. CDR3 DNA sequence: TGCGCCAGCAGCTTGGGATGGGCTAGCGGGAGCAGCTCCTACGAGCAGTACTTC. Encoded protein: CASSLGWASGSSSYEQYF.